This is a list of T cell receptor beta chains from one sample in a study of regulatory T cells in long-lasting Graves disease. One entry per CDR3 protein, called by TCRdb with MiXCR from the multiplex PCR reads. The profile shows around 500,000 distinct CDR3 sequences, less than 15% of them singletons. The sample was also linked to a second study, of T cells in Graves' hyperthyroidism and ophthalmopathy.

The sample consisted of peripheral blood mononuclear cells (PBMCs), taken at new diagnosis, from a patient treated with antithyroid drugs. Receptors were obtained from a man between 25 and 39 years old with Graves disease. The CDR3 runs from the conserved cysteine through the conserved F or W. A D gene is named only where the DNA matches it firmly. The size entry is marked missing in some rows and otherwise reads once, few, many or a size class.

TRBJ2-3	TRBD2	many	TRBV10-3	TGTGCCATCGCGGCGGGAGCGGACGATACGCAGTATTTT	CAIAAGADDTQYF
TRBJ1-5	.	many	TRBV12-3/TRBV12-4	TGTGCCAGCAGTTTTGCGGGCAATCAGCCCCAGCATTTT	CASSFAGNQPQHF
TRBJ2-7	.	many	TRBV6-9	TGTGCCAGCAGTTACCCTAGCGTGAGGAGCTCCTACGAGCAGTACTTC	CASSYPSVRSSYEQYF
TRBJ2-5	.	few	TRBV12-5	TGTGCTAGTGGTTTGGTATCCCCTCCCAGTTTTGGGACCCAGTACTTC	CASGLVSPPSFGTQYF
TRBJ2-7	TRBD1	many	TRBV20-1	TGCAGTGCCGAGACGGGACAGACCTACGAGCAGTACTTC	CSAETGQTYEQYF
TRBJ1-5	TRBD1	many	TRBV15	TGTGCCACCAGCAGACATCTGGACAGGAATCAGCCCCAGCATTTT	CATSRHLDRNQPQHF
TRBJ1-3	TRBD1	few	TRBV6-2/TRBV6-3	TGTGCCAGCAGTCCCTGGGACAGCCTTCACTCTGGAAACACCATATATTTT	CASSPWDSLHSGNTIYF
TRBJ2-7	TRBD2	few	TRBV20-1	TGCAGTGCTAATGAGCTAGCGGGAGGTTCCTACGAGCAGTACTTC	CSANELAGGSYEQYF
TRBJ1-1	.	many	TRBV19	TGTGCCAGTAGTACCGTGAAGACGATGCGGGCTGAAGCTTTCTTT	CASSTVKTMRAEAFF
TRBJ2-5	.	many	TRBV20-1	TGCAGTGCCCCACTAGTGGGAGAGACCCAGTACTTC	CSAPLVGETQYF
TRBJ2-3	.	many	TRBV6-2/TRBV6-3	TGTGCCAGCAGTAGGCAGCCGAATACGCAGTATTTT	CASSRQPNTQYF
TRBJ1-1	.	many	TRBV11-2	TGTGCCAGCAGCTTTTTAATGAACACTGAAGCTTTCTTT	CASSFLMNTEAFF
TRBJ1-1	TRBD1	many	TRBV3-1	TGTGCCAGCAGCGGGACAGGGGGCGCCGCTTTCTTT	CASSGTGGAAFF
TRBJ2-4	.	.	TRBV11-2	TGTGCCAGCAGTCTTCCGAGCCCCCAAAACATTCAGTACTTC	CASSLPSPQNIQYF
TRBJ2-5	.	many	TRBV12-3/TRBV12-4	TGTGCCAGCAGTCCCCGGGGACACCTAGGAGAGACCCAGTACTTC	CASSPRGHLGETQYF
TRBJ1-6	.	many	TRBV20-1	TGCAGTGTCTATGCCAGGGGTCCGGAGTCACCCCTCCACTTT	CSVYARGPESPLHF
TRBJ2-7	.	many	TRBV18	TGTGCCAGCTCACCACCGTCGGGTAGATACGAGCAGTACTTC	CASSPPSGRYEQYF
TRBJ1-1	.	few	TRBV19	TGTGCCAGTAATCGAGTTGGTACTGAAGCTTTCTTT	CASNRVGTEAFF
TRBJ2-3	TRBD2	many	TRBV20-1	TGCAGTGCTATGCCGGGACTAGCGGGACTAACAGATACGCAGTATTTT	CSAMPGLAGLTDTQYF
TRBJ2-3	TRBD2	many	TRBV3-1	TGTGCCAGCAGCCCTTACGGACTAGCGGGAGCAGATACGCAGTATTTT	CASSPYGLAGADTQYF
TRBJ2-5	TRBD1	few	TRBV24-1	TGTGCCACCATGGACAGGTCCGAAGAGACCCAGTACTTC	CATMDRSEETQYF
TRBJ2-7	TRBD1	few	TRBV13	TGTGCCAGCAGCTCCCCGGGACAGGGAATGAACGAGCAGTACTTC	CASSSPGQGMNEQYF
TRBJ2-3	TRBD2	many	TRBV10-3	TGTGCCACCGCCACTAGCGTCAGCACAGATACGCAGTATTTT	CATATSVSTDTQYF
TRBJ2-3	.	many	TRBV18	TGTGCCAGCTCACCACTCGAGTCGCTTAGCACAGATACGCAGTATTTT	CASSPLESLSTDTQYF
TRBJ1-1	.	.	TRBV9	TGTGCCAGCAGCGTAGACGGGGGGGGATGGAACACTGAAGCTTTCTTT	CASSVDGGGWNTEAFF
TRBJ1-2	TRBD1	.	TRBV6-1	TGTGCCAGCCGACAGGGGGAGGATGGCTACACCTTC	CASRQGEDGYTF
TRBJ2-5	.	many	TRBV11-1	TGTGCCAGCAGCTTAGGTGCGCTTATGGAGACCCAGTACTTC	CASSLGALMETQYF
TRBJ2-1	.	many	TRBV20-1	TGCAGTGCTAGTATCAGGGCGGATGAGCAGTTCTTC	CSASIRADEQFF
TRBJ1-5	.	few	TRBV19	TGTGCCAGTAGTATAAGGGAGGGTCAGCCCCAGCATTTT	CASSIREGQPQHF
TRBJ2-1	.	many	TRBV10-3	TGTGCCATCAGTGAAAGGAGGGGGGGGGAGTTAAACAATGAGCAGTTCTTC	CAISERRGGELNNEQFF
TRBJ2-7	.	few	TRBV4-1	TGCGCCAGCAGCCAAGTTCTGGTCAGACTTAGCGAGCAGTACTTC	CASSQVLVRLSEQYF
TRBJ2-4	.	many	TRBV11-2	TGTGCCAGCAGCTTCACGGGAACATCGAACATTCAGTACTTC	CASSFTGTSNIQYF
TRBJ2-3	.	.	TRBV7-9	TGTGCCAGCAGCCCCTTCGGGAAGGTCAGGACTAGCACAGATACGCAGTATTTT	CASSPFGKVRTSTDTQYF
TRBJ2-3	TRBD1	few	TRBV19	TGTGCCAGTAGCCCCGGGACAGGGATCGGTACGCAGTATTTT	CASSPGTGIGTQYF
TRBJ1-5	.	many	TRBV2	TGTGCCAGCAGCCCTACAGGTATCAATCAGCCCCAGCATTTT	CASSPTGINQPQHF
TRBJ2-2	TRBD1	many	TRBV13	TGTGCCAGCTCCGGGACAGAAACCGGGGAGCTGTTTTTT	CASSGTETGELFF
TRBJ1-4	.	many	TRBV12-3/TRBV12-4	TGTGCCAGCAGTTTAGATGGGAGCAGGAATGAAAAACTGTTTTTT	CASSLDGSRNEKLFF
TRBJ2-5	.	many	TRBV12-3/TRBV12-4	TGTGCCAGCAGTTGGCGGGGATTACAAGAGACCCAGTACTTC	CASSWRGLQETQYF
TRBJ2-6	.	.	TRBV4-1	TGCGCCAGCAGCCCCCGGCAGGGCAGGTCTGGGGCCAACGTCCTGACTTTC	CASSPRQGRSGANVLTF
TRBJ1-6	.	.	TRBV30	TGTGCCTGGAGCGATATGAATTCACCCCTCCACTTT	CAWSDMNSPLHF
TRBJ1-5	.	many	TRBV10-3	TGTGCCATCAGTGCAGTAATGGCAAATCAGCCCCAGCATTTT	CAISAVMANQPQHF
TRBJ1-5	.	many	TRBV19	TGTGCCAGTAGTATAGTCGCGACCTCCGGGAATCAGCCCCAGCATTTT	CASSIVATSGNQPQHF
TRBJ2-1	TRBD1	many	TRBV2	TGTGCCGGTGCTCCTGACAGGGCGGTCTACAATGAGCAGTTCTTC	CAGAPDRAVYNEQFF